This paragraph covers one T cell receptor beta chain sequence. This specimen comes from a study of cytomegalovirus exposure and HLA in healthy donors. This CDR3 has 15 amino acids. Germline loops: CDR1 MNHEY, CDR2 SMNVEV (reference sequence). V lost 5 bases and J lost 1, with 14 bases in between. The PCR used 60 Vbeta and 13 Jbeta primers. The method was immunoSEQ multiplex PCR; TCRdb's version includes in-frame clones alone and lacks a portion of them. The sample records about 150,000 clones, 80% being singletons. This receptor was obtained from a young man in good health and CMV-seropositive. The chain is built from TRBV27 and TRBJ1-1; D might be TRBD1 (5 bases). Sequenced: PBMCs. CDR3 in DNA: TGTGCCAGCAGTGAGCTCGGCAGGGCGAACACTGAAGCTTTCTTT. Translated: CASSELGRANTEAFF.